What follows are 18 T cell receptor beta chains derived from one specimen sequenced in a study of OX40 agonist ivuxolimab in advanced cancers. Clones were read by immunoSEQ multiplex PCR, and TCRdb kept only the in-frame ones, dropping some. Of about 8,000 clones in the sample, around 90% were seen once. The source material was CD4+ or CD8+ T cells sorted from blood, sampled in a trial of the OX40 agonist ivuxolimab. Source of these receptors: an adult with an advanced solid tumor such as melanoma, head and neck, liver or kidney cancer.

The chain is built from TRBV19 and TRBJ1-4; D is possibly TRBD1 (5 bases). There are 15 residues in the CDR3. Germline V gene sequence: CDR1 LNHDA, CDR2 SQIVND (reference sequence). The V end was cut by 1 base, the J end by 8 bases, with 14 bases between. CDR3 sequence (DNA): TGTGCCAGTAGTATAGTGCAGGGAGGCGGCGAAAAACTGTTTTTT. It is translated as CASSIVQGGGEKLFF.

The chain uses TRBV5-4 and TRBJ2-3, with 8 bases fitting TRBD2. There are 14 residues in the CDR3. Germline trimming cut 0 bases from V and 5 bases from J; bases unmatched to any gene: 2. Germline CDR1 and CDR2: SGHNT and YYREEE (reference sequence). The CDR3 DNA reads TGTGCCAGCAGCTTGGCGGGAGGGGTAGATACGCAGTATTTT. Translated, it gives CASSLAGGVDTQYF. The whole variable domain, remainder taken from reference TRBV5-4 and TRBJ2-3, is ETGVTQSPTHLIKTRGQQVTLRCSSQSGHNTVSWYQQALGQGPQFIFQYYREEENGRGNFPPRFSGLQFPNYSSELNVNALELDDSALYLCASSLAGGVDTQYFGPGTRLTVL.

The V and J genes are TRBV9 and TRBJ1-6; 7 positions match TRBD1. The germline CDR1 and CDR2 sequences are SGDLS and YYNGEE. This CDR3 contains 14 residues. J lost 4 bases, V lost 4 bases, and 2 bases had no gene match. Here the CDR3 reads CASSLGQYNSPLHF. The CDR3 nucleotides read TGTGCCAGCAGCCTGGGACAGTATAATTCACCCCTCCACTTT.

This sequence joins TRBV11-2 and TRBJ1-4, with a possible D match to TRBD1 (6 bases). Trimming pared 1 base from V and 6 bases from J, leaving 9 bases between. Per germline, CDR1 SGHAT and CDR2 FQNNGV. The CDR3 is 14 residues long. The CDR3 region is CASSLGGPDEKLFF. The CDR3 DNA reads as TGTGCCAGCAGCTTAGGGGGGCCGGATGAAAAACTGTTTTTT.

The rearrangement links TRBV7-9 to TRBJ1-2; 10 positions match TRBD1. This CDR3 contains 14 residues. Germline CDR1 is SEHNR and CDR2 is FQNEAQ (reference sequence). V was pared by 5 bases and J by 2 bases, with 2 bases of the junction left unmatched. The DNA of the CDR3 is TGTGCCAGCAGCGACAGGGGGCAAAACTATGGCTACACCTTC. Its translation is CASSDRGQNYGYTF.

This chain's CDR3 is CASRMTAEDEKLFF. CDR3 nucleotide sequence: TGTGCCAGCAGGATGACGGCGGAGGATGAAAAACTGTTTTTT. The gene calls are TRBV27 and TRBJ1-4, with D unclear. V dropped 6 bases and J dropped 6 bases, with 14 bases sitting between them. CDR1 is MNHEY and CDR2 is SMNVEV in the germline V gene (reference sequence). This CDR3 region has 14 residues.

The chain joins TRBV7-2 to TRBJ2-3; possible D gene TRBD2, 6 bases. Trimming took off 2 bases at V and 0 bases at J, with 9 bases between the two ends. The germline gives CDR1 SGHTA, CDR2 FQGNSA. The CDR3 has 15 amino acids. The CDR3, as DNA: TGTGCCAGCAGCTTATCCAGCGGGAGCACAGATACGCAGTATTTT. Its protein is CASSLSSGSTDTQYF. Based on the CDR3 plus reference TRBV7-2 and TRBJ2-3, the full variable domain is GAGVSQSPSNKVTEKGKDVELRCDPISGHTALYWYRQSLGQGLEFLIYFQGNSAPDKSGLPSDRFSAERTGGSVSTLTIQRTQQEDSAVYLCASSLSSGSTDTQYFGPGTRLTVL.

V gene TRBV2 combines with J gene TRBJ1-6; D might be TRBD1 (5 bases). The V gene's germline CDR1 is SNHLY and CDR2 FYNNEI. The CDR3 has 17 residues. V gave up 1 base and J gave up 5 bases, with 15 bases separating them. CDR3 in DNA: TGTGCCAGCAGTGAAGTCGGCTGGCAGGGAGATAATTCACCCCTCCACTTT. Protein product: CASSEVGWQGDNSPLHF.

This sequence joins TRBV7-2 and TRBJ2-1; D is perhaps TRBD2 (5 bases). Germline loops: CDR1 SGHTA, CDR2 FQGNSA. V dropped 0 bases and J dropped 3 bases, with 12 bases sitting between them. CDR3 length: 16 residues. CDR3 amino acids: CASSLAFGVLYNEQFF. The DNA of the CDR3 is TGTGCCAGCAGCTTAGCCTTCGGGGTCCTCTACAATGAGCAGTTCTTC.

This chain links TRBV19 with TRBJ2-7; no clear D. The CDR3 contains 14 residues. Germline V gene lookup returns CDR1 LNHDA and CDR2 SQIVND (reference sequence). V was trimmed by 2 bases and J by 6 bases, leaving 14 bases between them. The CDR3 reads CASSISLGSAEQYF. DNA for the CDR3: TGTGCCAGTAGTATATCGCTTGGGTCAGCCGAGCAGTACTTC.

This clone has only one observation. The genes are TRBV7-9 and TRBJ2-7; possibly TRBD1 or TRBD2 for D (5 bases each). Germline CDR1 and CDR2: SEHNR and FQNEAQ (reference sequence). Trimming left V 1 base short and J 3 bases short, with 19 bases between. CDR3 size: 17 residues. The CDR3 DNA reads as TGTGCCAGCAGCTTAGGTGGGGGTACAAGGGGCTACTACGAGCAGTACGTC. As protein: CASSLGGGTRGYYEQYV.

V gene TRBV11-2 combines with J gene TRBJ2-7; a possible D gene is TRBD2 (5 bases). The CDR3 contains 14 residues. Germline CDR1 SGHAT, CDR2 FQNNGV. Trimming stripped 0 bases from V and 1 base from J, with 7 bases between. CDR3 DNA sequence: TGTGCCAGCAGCTTAGAGGGCGGGTCCTACGAGCAGTACTTC. It encodes CASSLEGGSYEQYF. Complete variable domain (other parts from reference TRBV11-2 and TRBJ2-7): EAGVAQSPRYKIIEKRQSVAFWCNPISGHATLYWYQQILGQGPKLLIQFQNNGVVDDSQLPKDRFSAERLKGVDSTLKIQPAKLEDSAVYLCASSLEGGSYEQYFGPGTRLTVT.

The genes are TRBV27 and TRBJ1-2; TRBD1 matches at 10 bases. Trimming took 6 bases from V and 5 from J; bases not matched to a gene: 6. The CDR3 has 14 amino acids. The germline CDR1 and CDR2 sequences are MNHEY and SMNVEV (reference sequence). The DNA of the CDR3 is TGTGCCAGCAGCTCTGACAGGGGGCGGTATGGCTACACCTTC. Amino acid sequence: CASSSDRGRYGYTF.

The chain has TRBV5-6 and TRBJ2-1, with D uncertain. The germline gives CDR1 SGHDT, CDR2 YYEEEE. Trimming pared 0 bases from V and 0 bases from J, leaving 10 bases between. The CDR3 covers 16 residues. The CDR3 DNA reads TGTGCCAGCAGCTTGGGCGGACCCAGCTCCTACAATGAGCAGTTCTTC. Its translation is CASSLGGPSSYNEQFF.

This rearrangement joins TRBV11-2 to TRBJ2-6; tentative D call: TRBD2 (5 bases). V was clipped by 0 bases and J by 2 bases, with 5 bases between them. The CDR3 spans 15 residues. Germline V gene lookup returns CDR1 SGHAT and CDR2 FQNNGV. The DNA of the CDR3 is TGTGCCAGCAGCTTAGAGAGGGCTGGGGCCAACGTCCTGACTTTC. Protein product: CASSLERAGANVLTF.

The chain couples TRBV6-5 to TRBJ1-5, with 10 bases aligning to TRBD1. Trimming removed 2 bases from V and 5 bases from J; junction bases left unmatched: 3. The CDR3 runs 15 residues. Germline V CDR1 and CDR2: MNHEY, SVGAGI. The CDR3 is CASSYTGQGYQPQHF. DNA of the CDR3: TGTGCCAGCAGTTACACGGGACAGGGGTATCAGCCCCAGCATTTT.

The chain employs TRBV30 and TRBJ1-4; D is ambiguous. V gave up 5 bases and J gave up 8 bases, with 15 bases separating them. The V gene's germline CDR1 is GTSNPN and CDR2 SVGIG (reference sequence). The CDR3 runs 13 residues. Written as DNA, the CDR3 is TGTGCCTGGGCCGAAGGACTTGGCGAAAAACTGTTTTTT. It is translated as CAWAEGLGEKLFF. Full variable domain (remainder filled in from reference TRBV30 and TRBJ1-4): SQTIHQWPATLVQPVGSPLSLECTVEGTSNPNLYWYRQAAGRGLQLLFYSVGIGQISSEVPQNLSASRPQDRQFILSSKKLLLSDSGFYLCAWAEGLGEKLFFGSGTQLSVL.

V gene TRBV5-1 combines with J gene TRBJ1-2; 8 nucleotides match TRBD1. Germline V gene sequence: CDR1 SGHRS, CDR2 YFSETQ. The CDR3 sequence is 12 residues long. Germline trimming cut 4 bases from V and 6 bases from J; bases unmatched to any gene: 2. CDR3 loop: CASSLDRDGYTF. CDR3 nucleotides: TGCGCCAGCAGCCTGGACAGGGATGGCTACACCTTC.